The 19 T cell receptor beta chains presented below share a single source sample, sequenced in a study of shared clonotypes between healthy human individuals. CD45RO negativity and positive selection for CCR7 defined naive CD8 cells, a population that excluded terminally differentiated effector memory CD45RA+ cells. Method: immunoSEQ multiplex PCR; TCRdb's copy keeps in-frame clones and lacks some. Among about 870,000 clones, over 90% were seen once, and the ten largest hold 24%. Sequenced: naive CD8+ T cells sorted from blood. Receptor source: a man younger than 40 in good health.

The chain joins TRBV7-9 to TRBJ2-1, with 12 bases aligning to TRBD2. The CDR3 covers 15 residues. Germline CDR1 is SEHNR and CDR2 is FQNEAQ (reference sequence). The V segment lost 5 bases and the J segment 7 bases; nucleotides outside the gene matches: 6. DNA of the CDR3: TGTGCCAGCAGCCCTCCTAGCGGGAGGGCGAATGAGCAGTTCTTC. Its protein product is CASSPPSGRANEQFF.

This clone was detected only once. The V and J genes are TRBV11-2 and TRBJ2-3; no clear D. CDR1 is SGHAT, CDR2 FQNNGV, per germline. Trimming left V 3 bases short and J 0 bases short, with 19 bases between. This CDR3 has 18 amino acids. The CDR3 sequence: CASSFRFGQKRSTDTQYF. The CDR3 bases are TGTGCCAGCAGCTTTCGGTTCGGTCAAAAGCGAAGCACAGATACGCAGTATTTT.

The rearrangement uses TRBV9 and TRBJ2-7; TRBD2 agrees at 8 bases. The germline CDR1 and CDR2 sequences are SGDLS and YYNGEE. Unmatched junction bases numbered 3, after V lost 1 base and J lost 3 bases. There are 14 residues in the CDR3. This CDR3 reads CASSVLAGDYEQYF. The CDR3 DNA reads as TGTGCCAGCAGCGTACTAGCGGGTGACTACGAGCAGTACTTC.

The chain has TRBV9 and TRBJ2-1; D is possibly TRBD2 (5 bases). CDR1 SGDLS and CDR2 YYNGEE come from the germline V gene. V gave up 0 bases and J gave up 4 bases, with 20 bases separating them. CDR3 length equals 18 residues. CDR3 loop: CASSVEGVDGGAYNEQFF. DNA for the CDR3: TGTGCCAGCAGCGTAGAGGGTGTAGACGGAGGAGCTTACAATGAGCAGTTCTTC.

The chain employs TRBV28 and TRBJ2-1; D might be TRBD1 (5 bases). CDR3 length equals 13 residues. Trimming stripped 4 bases from V and 9 bases from J, with 13 bases between. Germline values: CDR1 MDHEN, CDR2 SYDVKM. The CDR3 sequence: CASSSSRQLEQFF. CDR3 DNA sequence: TGTGCCAGCAGTTCCAGTCGACAGCTTGAGCAGTTCTTC.

The chain carries TRBV27 and TRBJ2-7, with 9 bases matching TRBD2. The trim removed 3 bases at V and 3 bases at J, leaving 15 bases unmatched. The CDR3 runs to 18 residues. Germline CDR1 is MNHEY and CDR2 is SMNVEV (reference sequence). The CDR3 coding sequence is TGTGCCAGCAGTTTCGCGCGGGGCCTAGCGGGACCAGGCTACGAGCAGTACTTC. Protein product: CASSFARGLAGPGYEQYF.

The chain couples TRBV4-1 to TRBJ2-1; D is unresolved. Trimming pared 3 bases from V and 11 bases from J, leaving 14 bases between. This CDR3 region has 13 residues. Germline CDR1 MGHRA, CDR2 YSYEKL. CDR3 sequence reads: CASSHYAKGKQFF. In nucleotides, the CDR3 is TGCGCCAGCAGCCATTACGCAAAGGGAAAGCAGTTCTTC.

The chain combines TRBV7-6 with TRBJ2-3; a possible D gene is TRBD2 (6 bases). CDR3 length equals 16 residues. V gave up 8 bases and J gave up 0 bases, with 18 bases separating them. Germline V gives CDR1 SGHVS, CDR2 FNYEAQ. The CDR3 loop reads CASDSSTGTSTDTQYF. The CDR3 DNA reads as TGTGCCAGCGACTCCTCGACCGGGACTAGCACAGATACGCAGTATTTT.

The V and J genes are TRBV6-1 and TRBJ2-7, with 7 bases that match TRBD2. V trimming: 5 bases; J trimming: 4 bases; junction bases outside the gene matches: 8. The length of the CDR3 is 14 residues. CDR1 is MNHNS and CDR2 is SASEGT in the germline V gene. The CDR3 coding sequence is TGTGCCAGCAGTCCCACTAGCGTCATTTACGAGCAGTACTTC. Protein: CASSPTSVIYEQYF.

The chain has TRBV11-2 and TRBJ2-1; the match to TRBD2 covers 9 bases. With 1 base clipped from V and 9 bases from J, the junction kept 10 bases outside the gene matches. CDR1 and CDR2 (germline): SGHAT, FQNNGV. The CDR3 is made up of 16 amino acids. DNA of the CDR3: TGTGCCAGCAGCTTAGTCGCTAGCGGGACCCGGGGTGAGCAGTTCTTC. As protein: CASSLVASGTRGEQFF.

In the case of this clone: In the same sample, other DNA sequences code for this CDR3. This chain joins TRBV28 and TRBJ1-2; 8 bases line up with TRBD1. Losses at the gene ends were 5 bases for V and 4 bases for J; bases not matched to a gene: 3. The CDR3 extends over 13 amino acids. Germline CDR1 and CDR2: MDHEN and SYDVKM. The CDR3 spells CASSLGTGYGYTF. CDR3 in DNA: TGTGCCAGCAGTCTGGGGACAGGCTATGGCTACACCTTC.

This clone was found once. This CDR3 is also generated by other DNA sequences in the sample. This sequence joins TRBV27 and TRBJ2-7, with 16 bases lining up with TRBD2. Germline CDR1 reads MNHEY; CDR2 reads SMNVEV (reference sequence). Unmatched junction bases numbered 3, after V lost 6 bases and J lost 4 bases. The CDR3 loop spans 15 amino acids. The CDR3 loop reads CASRGLAGGPYEQYF. As DNA, the CDR3 is TGTGCCAGCAGGGGACTAGCGGGAGGGCCGTACGAGCAGTACTTC.

The J gene is TRBJ2-1, the V gene TRBV5-6; 9 nucleotides line up with TRBD1. This CDR3 spans 16 amino acids. Germline V gene data show CDR1 as SGHDT and CDR2 as YYEEEE. Trimming removed 1 base from V and 3 bases from J; junction bases left unmatched: 5. CDR3 amino acids: CASSLTGTGYYNEQFF. DNA of the CDR3: TGTGCCAGCAGCTTGACGGGGACAGGGTACTACAATGAGCAGTTCTTC.

As regards this clone: This specimen includes other DNA sequences encoding the same CDR3. The chain recombines TRBV9 with TRBJ2-7; TRBD2 might be the D (6 bases). The CDR3 is 13 residues long. The V gene lost 0 bases and the J gene lost 4 bases, with 8 bases spanning the gap. Germline V gene lookup returns CDR1 SGDLS and CDR2 YYNGEE. The CDR3 coding sequence is TGTGCCAGCAGCGTAGCGGCGGGATACGAGCAGTACTTC. Translated: CASSVAAGYEQYF.

The CDR3 bases are TGTGCCAGCAGTGAATATGTGCTAGCAGAAGCGAACACCGGGGAGCTGTTTTTT. Its translation is CASSEYVLAEANTGELFF. V is TRBV2 and J is TRBJ2-2; the D gene is possibly TRBD2 (5 bases). Trimming left V 2 bases short and J 0 bases short, with 16 bases between. Per the germline V gene, CDR1 is SNHLY and CDR2 is FYNNEI. CDR3 size: 18 residues.

The CDR3 spells CASSQDSVGQPQHF. CDR3 DNA: TGCGCCAGCAGCCAAGACAGCGTGGGTCAGCCCCAGCATTTT. The rearrangement uses TRBV4-1 and TRBJ1-5; D is unresolved. V was pared by 0 bases and J by 6 bases, with 9 bases between. The CDR3 consists of 14 residues. The germline gives CDR1 MGHRA, CDR2 YSYEKL.

The gene calls are TRBV6-1 and TRBJ2-5; tentative D call: TRBD2 (6 bases). Trimming removed 5 bases from V and 5 bases from J, with 9 bases in between. The CDR3 consists of 12 residues. Germline V gives CDR1 MNHNS, CDR2 SASEGT. CDR3 sequence: CASSLAVETQYF. The CDR3 DNA is TGTGCCAGCAGTTTAGCGGTGGAGACCCAGTACTTC.

The chain employs TRBV7-2 and TRBJ2-7; D call uncertain. V lost 2 bases, J lost 0 bases, and 8 bases lay in between. This CDR3 is built from 14 residues. Germline assignment: CDR1 SGHTA and CDR2 FQGNSA. CDR3 region: CASSLITVSYEQYF. DNA of the CDR3: TGTGCCAGCAGCTTAATCACGGTCTCCTACGAGCAGTACTTC.

The chain combines TRBV5-4 with TRBJ2-7; D tentatively reads TRBD1 or TRBD2 (5 bases each). This CDR3 region has 15 residues. Germline CDR1 reads SGHNT; CDR2 reads YYREEE (reference sequence). Trimming removed 6 bases from V and 5 bases from J, with 21 bases in between. The CDR3 DNA sequence: TGTGCCAGCAAGCCTGACCAGGGCGGGCTCGACGAGCAGTACTTC. As protein: CASKPDQGGLDEQYF.